This T cell receptor (beta chain) was found in a study of cytomegalovirus exposure and HLA in healthy donors. Study-level results: Reports indicated that the classifier achieved high specificity and sensitivity in diagnosing cytomegalovirus status. Most sequenced TCRs were rare (though some public TCRs occurred in many donors).

As for this clone: Its target is unknown.

Healthy bone marrow donors formed the donor group. PCR was performed using 60 Vbeta and 13 Jbeta primers. The data were produced by immunoSEQ multiplex PCR, yet TCRdb's version contains in-frame clones alone and is incomplete. The sample has 95,000 to 150,000 clones; less than 80% are singletons. The CDR3 loop spans 15 amino acids. V gave up 1 base and J gave up 12 bases; unmatched junction bases: 11. CDR1 MDHEN and CDR2 SYDVKM come from the germline V gene. The receptor's source is a man younger than 45 in good health and CMV-seronegative. V and J are TRBV28 and TRBJ2-5; 10 positions match TRBD2. Material for sequencing was PBMCs. This chain's CDR3 is CASSLSSLLAGEEYF. The CDR3, as DNA: TGTGCCAGCAGTTTATCGTCGTTGCTAGCGGGGGAGGAGTACTTC.